The next 6 T cell receptor beta chains were all read from a single sample in a study of T cells in Graves' hyperthyroidism and ophthalmopathy. Researchers took RNA transcripts and amplified the TCR beta CDR3 regions from them. The TCR CDR3 was amplified in a first-round RT-PCR using the HTBI primer set. TCRdb reprocessed the multiplex PCR reads via MiXCR and lists one record per CDR3 protein. The sample lists 300,000 to 450,000 distinct CDR3 sequences; less than 15% were seen once. The sample comprised blood. The source is a young woman with Graves' hyperthyroidism.

This clonotype was seen at least ten times. The DNA for the CDR3 is TGTGCCAGCAGCCTCTCCGGGACGGACAACTATGGCTACACCTTC. This translates into CASSLSGTDNYGYTF. The V and J genes are TRBV7-3 and TRBJ1-2, with TRBD1 as a possible D gene (5 bases). CDR1 is SGHTA and CDR2 is FQGTGA in the germline V gene. Deletions cut 5 bases from V and 2 bases from J, with 15 bases between. This CDR3 region has 15 residues.

The chain links TRBV9 to TRBJ1-1; TRBD1 matches at 7 bases. Losses at the gene ends were 0 bases for V and 3 bases for J; bases not matched to a gene: 5. The germline V gene encodes CDR1 SGDLS and CDR2 YYNGEE. The CDR3 consists of 15 residues. Here the CDR3 reads CASSVVSGGDTEAFF. CDR3 in DNA: TGTGCCAGCAGCGTAGTATCAGGGGGGGACACTGAAGCTTTCTTT.

This clonotype was counted ten times or more. This chain links TRBV29-1 with TRBJ1-2; TRBD1 matches at 8 bases. V gave up 7 bases and J gave up 3 bases; unmatched junction bases: 4. Germline V gene sequence: CDR1 SQVTM, CDR2 ANQGSEA. The CDR3 has 12 residues. The CDR3 protein is CSALQGDYGYTF. DNA of the CDR3: TGCAGCGCGTTACAGGGGGACTATGGCTACACCTTC. The full variable domain, in which reference TRBV29-1 and TRBJ1-2 provide the parts outside the CDR3, is SAVISQKPSRDICQRGTSLTIQCQVDSQVTMMFWYRQQPGQSLTLIATANQGSEATYESGFVIDKFPISRPNLTFSTLTVSNMSPEDSSIYLCSALQGDYGYTFGSGTRLTVV.

This clonotype occurred many times. J is TRBJ2-4 and V is TRBV20-1; no clear D gene. V was cut by 2 bases and J by 3 bases, with 11 bases left in between. From germline, CDR1 is DFQATT and CDR2 SNEGSKA (reference sequence). The CDR3 contains 14 residues. The CDR3 protein is CSARSRAGKNIQYF. The CDR3 bases are TGCAGTGCTAGATCCAGAGCAGGCAAAAACATTCAGTACTTC.

This clonotype appeared many times. In DNA form, the CDR3 reads TGTGCCAGCTCACGCGAAGGGGGCACCGGGGAGCTGTTTTTT. Its protein product is CASSREGGTGELFF. V and J are TRBV18 and TRBJ2-2; the D gene is possibly TRBD1 (6 bases). There are 14 residues in the CDR3. CDR1 KGHSH and CDR2 LQKENI come from the germline V gene. Trimming removed 4 bases at V and 4 bases at J, with 10 bases between.

This clonotype was seen many times. The chain links TRBV5-1 to TRBJ2-7; TRBD1 aligns across 7 bases. V trimming: 3 bases; J trimming: 8 bases; junction bases outside the gene matches: 8. The germline CDR1 and CDR2 sequences are SGHRS and YFSETQ. The length of the CDR3 is 13 residues. CDR3 bases: TGCGCCAGCAGCTCCCACAGGGGCTCCAAGCAGTACTTC. It yields the protein CASSSHRGSKQYF.